This TCR beta chain emerged from a study of memory CD4+ T cells and cytomegalovirus serostatus. Whole-study context: Of the healthy Belgian adults, 9 were CMV seropositive and about 24 seronegative. Notes on the study in general: Suggested: most of the CMV-linked TCR signature lies in CD4+ memory cells.

The V end was cut by 7 bases, the J end by 2 bases, with 12 bases between. CDR1 and CDR2 from the germline V gene are LNHDA and SQIVND (reference sequence). This CDR3 spans 14 amino acids. Note on this clone: Its antigen is currently unknown.

The assay was immunoSEQ multiplex PCR, and TCRdb's table has in-frame clones only and misses some. Of around 50,000 clones listed, around 78% are singletons. Single viable CD3+CD4+CD8-CD45RO+ cells were sorted as the memory CD4+ T cells. Serostatus was set by detecting CMV pp150, pp28, p38, p52 IgG. The J gene is TRBJ2-1, the V gene TRBV19; tentative D call: TRBD2 (5 bases). The sample taken for sequencing was memory CD4+ T cells from blood. The clonotype originates from an adult in good health and CMV-seronegative. The CDR3 DNA reads TGTGCCAGTACTAGTAGCGTAACCTACAATGAGCAGTTCTTC. Translation gives CASTSSVTYNEQFF.